Below, 5 T cell receptor beta chains from the same sample are listed, as sequenced in a study of T cells after yellow fever vaccination. TCRdb reprocessed the 5' RACE reads via MiXCR and lists one record per CDR3 protein. The sample lists hundreds of thousands of distinct CDR3 sequences, 9% to 15% occurring once. Sample: PBMCs, taken on the day of the yellow fever booster vaccination. The receptors here all came from a man aged 25 to 40 who received the YFV17D yellow fever vaccine.

This sequence joins TRBV5-1 and TRBJ2-3; the D is unclear. The V gene's germline CDR1 is SGHRS and CDR2 YFSETQ. This CDR3 is built from 15 residues. V shed 2 bases and J shed 6 bases, with 16 bases lying between them. The CDR3 region has the DNA TGCGCCAGCAGCTTAGGTCCTCCAACGGCGGATACGCAGTATTTT. This sequence encodes CASSLGPPTADTQYF.

The genes are TRBV9 and TRBJ2-3, with a possible D match to TRBD2 (6 bases). V lost 4 bases, J lost 3 bases, and 12 bases lay in between. The germline CDR1 and CDR2 sequences are SGDLS and YYNGEE. The CDR3 length is 14 residues. CDR3 coding DNA: TGTGCCAGCAGCAAGGGTGGGAGGACAGATACGCAGTATTTT. It codes for CASSKGGRTDTQYF.

This clonotype was detected only a few times. The rearrangement uses TRBV7-9 and TRBJ2-1, with TRBD2 matching over 10 bases. V was clipped by 9 bases and J by 9 bases; unmatched bases: 8. The CDR3 runs 13 residues. Germline CDR1 and CDR2: SEHNR and FQNEAQ (reference sequence). In DNA, the CDR3 is TGTGCCAGTTCCGGGACTAGCGAGGGTGAGCAGTTCTTC. It yields the protein CASSGTSEGEQFF.

This clonotype has at least ten counts. The chain carries TRBV7-2 and TRBJ2-7; maybe TRBD2 (7 bases). From germline, CDR1 is SGHTA and CDR2 FQGNSA. V lost 6 bases, J lost 4 bases, and 13 bases lay in between. This CDR3 region has 13 residues. In DNA, the CDR3 is TGTGCCAGCAGAGGGGGGGGGTCGTACGAGCAGTACTTC. Translating gives CASRGGGSYEQYF.

The rearrangement uses TRBV19 and TRBJ2-3, with 8 bases aligning to TRBD2. The CDR3 contains 14 residues. Germline loops: CDR1 LNHDA, CDR2 SQIVND (reference sequence). V lost 3 bases, J lost 4 bases, and 3 bases stayed unmatched. The CDR3 protein is CASSISGSADTQYF. Written as DNA, the CDR3 is TGTGCCAGTAGTATCAGCGGGAGCGCAGATACGCAGTATTTT.